This T cell receptor beta chain was found in a study of T cell responses to AZD1222 COVID-19 vaccine. Study summary: Pooling covered second doses at about 4 or about 12 weeks. Study results and limitations: None of the repertoires were sampled until the peak T cell response had passed.

Of note for this clone: Its matching antigen is unknown.

Germline CDR1 SGHAT, CDR2 FQNNGV. This CDR3 region has 14 residues. Trimming stripped 0 bases from V and 4 bases from J, with 7 bases between. The method was immunoSEQ multiplex PCR; TCRdb's version includes in-frame clones alone and lacks a portion of them. The data show 90,000 to 95,000 clones, with approximately 91% seen just once and 20% to 25% held by the top ten. The gene calls are TRBV11-2 and TRBJ2-1; D is perhaps TRBD2 (5 bases). This receptor was obtained from an adult in good health. The sequences come from peripheral blood, collected on day 0 of AZD1222 vaccination. In DNA, the CDR3 is TGTGCCAGCAGCTTAGACGGCGGGTACAATGAGCAGTTCTTC. Translation: CASSLDGGYNEQFF.